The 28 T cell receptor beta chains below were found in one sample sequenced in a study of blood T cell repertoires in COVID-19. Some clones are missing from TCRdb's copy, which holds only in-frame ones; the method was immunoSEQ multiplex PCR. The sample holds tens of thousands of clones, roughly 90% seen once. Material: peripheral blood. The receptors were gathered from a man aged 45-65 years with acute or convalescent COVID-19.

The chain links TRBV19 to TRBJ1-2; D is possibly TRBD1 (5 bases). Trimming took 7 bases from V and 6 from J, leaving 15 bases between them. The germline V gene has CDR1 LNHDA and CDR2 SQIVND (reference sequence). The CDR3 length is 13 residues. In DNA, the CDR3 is TGTGCCAGTATCGGGGGGAATCTAAATGGCTACACCTTC. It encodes CASIGGNLNGYTF.

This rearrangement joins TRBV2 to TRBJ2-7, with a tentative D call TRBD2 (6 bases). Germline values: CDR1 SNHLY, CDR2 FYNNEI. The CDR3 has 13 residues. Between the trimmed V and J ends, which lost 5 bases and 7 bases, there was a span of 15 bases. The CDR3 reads CASSIGLASEQYF. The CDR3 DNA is TGTGCCAGCAGTATCGGTCTAGCGAGTGAGCAGTACTTC.

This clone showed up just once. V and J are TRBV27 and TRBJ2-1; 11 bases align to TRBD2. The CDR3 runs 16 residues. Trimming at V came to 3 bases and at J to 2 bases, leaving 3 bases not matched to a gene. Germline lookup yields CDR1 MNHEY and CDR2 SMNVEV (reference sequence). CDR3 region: CASSFSSGRAYNEQFF. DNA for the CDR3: TGTGCCAGCAGTTTCAGTAGCGGGAGGGCCTACAATGAGCAGTTCTTC.

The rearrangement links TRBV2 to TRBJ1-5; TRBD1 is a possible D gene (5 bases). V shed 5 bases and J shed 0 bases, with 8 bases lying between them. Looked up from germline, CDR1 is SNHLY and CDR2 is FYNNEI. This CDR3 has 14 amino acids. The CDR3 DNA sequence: TGTGCCAGCAGTAGACAGTATAGCAATCAGCCCCAGCATTTT. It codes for CASSRQYSNQPQHF.

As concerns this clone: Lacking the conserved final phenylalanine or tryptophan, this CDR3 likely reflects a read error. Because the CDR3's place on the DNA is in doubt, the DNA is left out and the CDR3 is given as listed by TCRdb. CDR3 sequence: CSVEVLEV. This rearrangement joins TRBV29-1 to TRBJ1-4. Germline V gives CDR1 SQVTM, CDR2 ANQGSEA. The CDR3 comprises 8 residues, both ends counted.

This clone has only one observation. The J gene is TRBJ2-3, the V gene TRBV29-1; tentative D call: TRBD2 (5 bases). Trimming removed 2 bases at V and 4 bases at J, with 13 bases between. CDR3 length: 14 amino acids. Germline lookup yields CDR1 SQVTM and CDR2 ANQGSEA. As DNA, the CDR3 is TGCAGCGTTGAAAGGTCCCTAGCCGCAGATACGCAGTATTTT. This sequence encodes CSVERSLAADTQYF.

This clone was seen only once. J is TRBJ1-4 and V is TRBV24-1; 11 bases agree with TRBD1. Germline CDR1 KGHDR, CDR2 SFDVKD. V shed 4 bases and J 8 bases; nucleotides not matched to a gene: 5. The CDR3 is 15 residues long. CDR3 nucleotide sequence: TGTGCCACCAGTGAAGGGACAGGGGGGGGCGAAAAACTGTTTTTT. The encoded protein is CATSEGTGGGEKLFF.

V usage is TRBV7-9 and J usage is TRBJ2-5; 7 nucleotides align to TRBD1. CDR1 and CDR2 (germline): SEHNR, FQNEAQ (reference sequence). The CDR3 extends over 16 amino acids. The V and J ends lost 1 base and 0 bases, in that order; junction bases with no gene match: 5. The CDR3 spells CASSLGGTANQETQYF. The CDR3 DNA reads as TGTGCCAGCAGCTTAGGGGGGACAGCGAACCAAGAGACCCAGTACTTC.

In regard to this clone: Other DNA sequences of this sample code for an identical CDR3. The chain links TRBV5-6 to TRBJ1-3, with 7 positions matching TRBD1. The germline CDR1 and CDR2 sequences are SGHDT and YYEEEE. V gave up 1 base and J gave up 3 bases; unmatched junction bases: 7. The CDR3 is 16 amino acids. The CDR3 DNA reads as TGTGCCAGCAGCTTGTTTGAAACAGGGGATGGAAACACCATATATTTT. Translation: CASSLFETGDGNTIYF.

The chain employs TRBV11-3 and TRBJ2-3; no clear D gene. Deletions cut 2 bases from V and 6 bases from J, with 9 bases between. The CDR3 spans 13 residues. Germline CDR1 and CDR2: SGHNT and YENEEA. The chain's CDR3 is CASSLIHTDTQYF. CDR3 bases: TGTGCCAGCAGCTTAATACATACGGATACGCAGTATTTT.

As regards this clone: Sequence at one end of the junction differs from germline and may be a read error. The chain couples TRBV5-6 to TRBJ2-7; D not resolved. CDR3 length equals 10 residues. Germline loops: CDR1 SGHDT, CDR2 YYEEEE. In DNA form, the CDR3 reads TGTGCCAGCAGCTCCGACGAGCAGTACTTC. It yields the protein CASSSDEQYF.

The chain's CDR3 is CASSIQGVGNTIYF. CDR3 bases: TGTGCCAGCAGCATACAGGGGGTTGGAAACACCATATATTTT. The genes are TRBV7-2 and TRBJ1-3, with TRBD1 matching over 8 bases. The germline gives CDR1 SGHTA, CDR2 FQGNSA. CDR3 length: 14 amino acids. Unmatched junction bases numbered 3, after V lost 5 bases and J lost 3 bases.

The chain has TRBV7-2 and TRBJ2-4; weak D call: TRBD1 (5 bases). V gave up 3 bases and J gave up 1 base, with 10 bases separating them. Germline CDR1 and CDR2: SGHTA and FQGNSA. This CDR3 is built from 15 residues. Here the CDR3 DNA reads TGTGCCAGCAGCTTCATACAGGCTGCCAAAAACATTCAGTACTTC. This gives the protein CASSFIQAAKNIQYF. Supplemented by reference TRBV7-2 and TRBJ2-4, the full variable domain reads GAGVSQSPSNKVTEKGKDVELRCDPISGHTALYWYRQSLGQGLEFLIYFQGNSAPDKSGLPSDRFSAERTGGSVSTLTIQRTQQEDSAVYLCASSFIQAAKNIQYFGAGTRLSVL.

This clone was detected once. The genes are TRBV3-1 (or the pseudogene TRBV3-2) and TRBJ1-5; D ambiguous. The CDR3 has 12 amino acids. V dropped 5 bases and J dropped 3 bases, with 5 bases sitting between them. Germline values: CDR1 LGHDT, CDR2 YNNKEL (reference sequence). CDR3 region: CASSLHNQPQHF. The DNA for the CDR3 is TGTGCCAGCAGCTTACACAATCAGCCCCAGCATTTT.

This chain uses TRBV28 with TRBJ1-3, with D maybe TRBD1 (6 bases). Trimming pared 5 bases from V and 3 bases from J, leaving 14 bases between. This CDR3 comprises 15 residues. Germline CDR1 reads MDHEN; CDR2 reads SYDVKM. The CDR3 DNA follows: TGTGCCAGCAGTCCAGGGGATTTATATGGAAACACCATATATTTT. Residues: CASSPGDLYGNTIYF. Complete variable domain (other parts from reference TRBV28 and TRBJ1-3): DVKVTQSSRYLVKRTGEKVFLECVQDMDHENMFWYRQDPGLGLRLIYFSYDVKMKEKGDIPEGYSVSREKKERFSLILESASTNQTSMYLCASSPGDLYGNTIYFGEGSWLTVV.

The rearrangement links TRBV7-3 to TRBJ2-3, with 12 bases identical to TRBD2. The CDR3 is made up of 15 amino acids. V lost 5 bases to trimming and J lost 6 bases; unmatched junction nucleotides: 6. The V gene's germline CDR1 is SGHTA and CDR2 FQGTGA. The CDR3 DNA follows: TGTGCCAGCAGCCAGACTAGCGGGAGTCGGGATACGCAGTATTTT. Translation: CASSQTSGSRDTQYF.

The CDR3: CASSPGQLNFQETQYF. Here the CDR3 DNA reads TGCGCCAGCAGCCCGGGACAGCTTAATTTTCAAGAGACCCAGTACTTC. The genes are TRBV4-1 and TRBJ2-5; 7 bases agree with TRBD1. V dropped 4 bases and J dropped 2; count of bases not matched to a gene: 10. The V gene's germline CDR1 is MGHRA and CDR2 YSYEKL. The CDR3 runs 16 residues.

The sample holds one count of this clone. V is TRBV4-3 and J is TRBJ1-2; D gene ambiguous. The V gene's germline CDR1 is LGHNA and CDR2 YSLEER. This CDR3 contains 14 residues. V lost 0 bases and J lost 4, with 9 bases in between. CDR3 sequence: CASSQDRGPYGYTF. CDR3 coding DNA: TGCGCCAGCAGCCAAGATCGAGGCCCCTATGGCTACACCTTC.

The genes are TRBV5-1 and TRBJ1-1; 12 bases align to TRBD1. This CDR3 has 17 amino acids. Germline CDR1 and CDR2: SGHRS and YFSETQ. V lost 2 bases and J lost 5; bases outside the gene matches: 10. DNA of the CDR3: TGCGCCAGCAGCTTCGGGACAGGGGGCCCTGAGGGAACTGAAGCTTTCTTT. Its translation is CASSFGTGGPEGTEAFF.

The DNA for the CDR3 is TGTGCCAGCAGTTACTCTAGCGGGAGCTTCTACGAGCAGTACTTC. Its protein product is CASSYSSGSFYEQYF. The J gene is TRBJ2-7, the V gene TRBV6-5; 9 bases line up with TRBD2. V was pared by 0 bases and J by 3 bases, with 3 bases of the junction left unmatched. Germline V CDR1 and CDR2: MNHEY, SVGAGI. This CDR3 spans 15 amino acids.

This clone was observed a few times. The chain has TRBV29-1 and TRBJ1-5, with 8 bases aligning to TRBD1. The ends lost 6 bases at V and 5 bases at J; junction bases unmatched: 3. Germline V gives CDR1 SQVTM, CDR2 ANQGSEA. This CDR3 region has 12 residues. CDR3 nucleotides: TGCAGCGTCGGGACAGGAGATCAGCCCCAGCATTTT. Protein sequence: CSVGTGDQPQHF.

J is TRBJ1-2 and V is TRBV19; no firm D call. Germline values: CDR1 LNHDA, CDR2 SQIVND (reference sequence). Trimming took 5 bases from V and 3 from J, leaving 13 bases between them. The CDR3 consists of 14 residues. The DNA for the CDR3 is TGTGCCAGTAGTCCTAGGTCGGAAGACTATGGCTACACCTTC. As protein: CASSPRSEDYGYTF.

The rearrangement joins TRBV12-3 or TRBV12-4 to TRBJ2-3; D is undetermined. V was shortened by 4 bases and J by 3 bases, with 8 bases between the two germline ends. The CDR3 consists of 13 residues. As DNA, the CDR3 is TGTGCCAGCAGTTACGGGTTGACAGATACGCAGTATTTT. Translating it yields CASSYGLTDTQYF.

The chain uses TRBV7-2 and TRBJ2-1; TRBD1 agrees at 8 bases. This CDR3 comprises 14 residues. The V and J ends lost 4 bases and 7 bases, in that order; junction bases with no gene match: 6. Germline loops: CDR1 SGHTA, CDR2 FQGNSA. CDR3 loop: CASSSRQGRNEQFF. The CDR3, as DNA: TGTGCCAGCAGCTCACGACAGGGGAGGAATGAGCAGTTCTTC. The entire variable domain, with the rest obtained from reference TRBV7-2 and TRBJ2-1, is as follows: GAGVSQSPSNKVTEKGKDVELRCDPISGHTALYWYRQSLGQGLEFLIYFQGNSAPDKSGLPSDRFSAERTGGSVSTLTIQRTQQEDSAVYLCASSSRQGRNEQFFGPGTRLTVL.

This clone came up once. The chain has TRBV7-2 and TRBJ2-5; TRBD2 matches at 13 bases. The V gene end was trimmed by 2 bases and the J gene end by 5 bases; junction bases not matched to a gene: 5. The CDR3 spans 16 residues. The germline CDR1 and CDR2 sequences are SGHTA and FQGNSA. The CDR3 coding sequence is TGTGCCAGCAGCTTAACTAGCGGGGGGGCTGGGGAGACCCAGTACTTC. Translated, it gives CASSLTSGGAGETQYF.

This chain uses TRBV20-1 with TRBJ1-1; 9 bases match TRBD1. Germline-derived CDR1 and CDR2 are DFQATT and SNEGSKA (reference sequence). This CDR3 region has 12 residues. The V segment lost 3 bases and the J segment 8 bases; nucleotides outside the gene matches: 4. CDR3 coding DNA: TGCAGTGCTAGTAACAGGGGGCGCGAAGCTTTCTTT. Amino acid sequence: CSASNRGREAFF.

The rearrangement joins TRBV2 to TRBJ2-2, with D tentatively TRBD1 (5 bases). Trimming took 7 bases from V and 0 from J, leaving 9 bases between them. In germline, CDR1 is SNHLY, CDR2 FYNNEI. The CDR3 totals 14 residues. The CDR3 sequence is CASTWTTNTGELFF. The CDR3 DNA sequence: TGTGCCAGCACTTGGACAACGAACACCGGGGAGCTGTTTTTT.

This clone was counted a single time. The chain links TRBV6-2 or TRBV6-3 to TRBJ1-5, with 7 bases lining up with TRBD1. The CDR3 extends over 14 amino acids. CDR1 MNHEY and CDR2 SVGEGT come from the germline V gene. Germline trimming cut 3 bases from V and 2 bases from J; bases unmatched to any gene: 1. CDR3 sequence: CASSYQGGNQPQHF. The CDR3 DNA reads TGTGCCAGCAGTTATCAGGGGGGCAATCAGCCCCAGCATTTT.